This paragraph reports one T cell receptor (beta chain). Each CDR3 protein gets one entry after TCRdb re-called the RT-PCR reads with MiXCR. This sample has 400,000 to 450,000 distinct CDR3 sequences, with 16% found just once. These data are taken from a study of patients and donors after allogeneic stem cell transplantation. J lost 3 bases, V lost 6 bases, and 10 bases had no gene match. The CDR3 runs 18 residues. Germline V gene sequence: CDR1 SNHLY, CDR2 FYNNEI. This receptor was identified in a human donor who was either an allogeneic HSCT recipient or a stem cell or donor lymphocyte infusion donor (not recorded which). It is not recorded whose cells these are; they may come from a transplant donor. The specimen was blood, either unsorted or a sorted T cell fraction (not recorded which). V is TRBV2 and J is TRBJ2-2, with TRBD2 matching 13 bases. The CDR3 DNA sequence: TGTGCCAGCAGAAAACTAGCGGGAGGGCCCGGTGACACCGGGGAGCTGTTTTTT. It encodes CASRKLAGGPGDTGELFF.